The 3 T cell receptor beta chains listed next were all sequenced from one sample in a study of liver allograft versus peripheral blood T cells. As for the study in general: Transplanted livers held T cell receptor repertoires, and these were compared with repertoires in recipients' peripheral blood.

TCRdb passed the reads through MiXCR, listing each CDR3 protein once. This table holds 15,000 to 20,000 distinct CDR3 sequences, around 20% found once. These receptors were taken from a human patient who had a liver transplant. Some T cells may be graft donor cells.

The gene calls are TRBV20-1 and TRBJ2-7, with D possibly TRBD2 on 6 matching bases. Per the germline V gene, CDR1 is DFQATT and CDR2 is SNEGSKA (reference sequence). The CDR3 length is 13 residues. Between the trimmed V and J ends, which lost 6 bases and 7 bases, there was a span of 19 bases. CDR3 DNA sequence: TGCAGTGCAGTGGCGGAGCTCGGAGGGGAGCAGTACTTC. It encodes CSAVAELGGEQYF.

This chain links TRBV20-1 with TRBJ1-1; D gene uncertain. The last part of the DNA fits TRBJ1-6 better; the J call may be wrong. The CDR3 sequence is 12 residues long. Germline CDR1 DFQATT, CDR2 SNEGSKA (reference sequence). CDR3 in amino acids: CSTTRPQSPLHF. The CDR3 region has the DNA TGCAGTACCACACGTCCTCAATCACCCCTCCACTTT.

This clonotype showed up just a few times. J is TRBJ2-1 and V is TRBV7-9; 11 bases agree with TRBD1. The junction had 10 bases not matched to a gene; V was cut back by 8 bases and J by 7 bases. Germline CDR1 is SEHNR and CDR2 is FQNEAQ (reference sequence). This CDR3 is built from 15 residues. CDR3 residues: CASSGDRGYGNEQFF. As DNA, the CDR3 is TGTGCCAGCTCCGGGGACAGGGGGTACGGAAATGAGCAGTTCTTC.